This T cell receptor (beta chain) was identified during a study of CXCR3-negative and CXCR3-positive naive CD8 T cells. The CDR3 loop spans 13 amino acids. Germline CDR1 SGHRS, CDR2 YFSETQ. Through 5' RACE with UMI labels, the TRB cDNA libraries were prepared. With the 5' RACE reads reprocessed, TCRdb shows one record per CDR3 protein and no DNA. In total, the table holds 100,000 to 150,000 distinct CDR3 sequences. The specimen was naive CXCR3- CD8+ T cells from blood. Specified subset: CD45RO-CCR7+CD27+CD95- naive CD8+ T cells lacking CXCR3 (TNR3-). This sequence originates from a human donor in good health. Some clones in this sample may be carry-over from other donors' samples. The genes are TRBV5-1 and TRBJ1-1. The CDR3 protein is CASSLVRNTEAFF.